Sequencing of this T cell receptor (beta chain) was carried out in a study of Ad26.COV2.S vaccination and SARS-CoV-2 variants. Treatment indicated: some 19 received Ad26.COV2.S at low or high dose, single or two shots; roughly five received placebo; per-sample allocation not given. On day 63 after the first injection, vaccine and placebo recipients gave samples. Assay used: immunoSEQ multiplex PCR; TCRdb lists only in-frame clones, some missing. The table records about 680,000 clones, about 89% of them present only once. Germline CDR1 SGHAT, CDR2 FQNNGV. The J segment lost 4 bases and the V segment lost 4 bases, leaving 6 bases of the junction unmatched. The CDR3 has 14 amino acids.

The sequencing used peripheral blood, collected in a trial of Ad26.COV2.S vaccine versus placebo. The V gene is TRBV11-2, the J gene TRBJ2-7; 8 positions agree with TRBD1. The TCR was taken from a person between 18 and 65 years old who received the Ad26.COV2.S COVID-19 vaccine or a placebo. The CDR3 is CASSSWTGSYEQYF. Written as DNA, the CDR3 is TGTGCCAGCAGCTCCTGGACAGGGTCTTACGAGCAGTACTTC.